This passage covers 16 T cell receptor beta chains from one sample sequenced in a study of blood T cell repertoires in COVID-19. Assay: immunoSEQ multiplex PCR; the TCRdb copy retains only in-frame clones and omits some. The sample lists about 240,000 clones; about 80% were seen once. Sequenced: peripheral blood. The receptor source for this set is a woman of 80 years or more with acute or convalescent COVID-19.

The gene calls are TRBV15 and TRBJ2-2; TRBD1 aligns across 9 bases. V gave up 9 bases and J gave up 6 bases; unmatched junction bases: 11. The CDR3 is 15 amino acids. Germline CDR1 is LNHNV and CDR2 is YYDKDF (reference sequence). CDR3 nucleotides: TGTGCCACGACCCGGGACAGGGCTGTGGCCGGGGAGCTGTTTTTT. Amino acids: CATTRDRAVAGELFF.

The rearrangement uses TRBV7-2 and TRBJ1-6, with a tentative D call TRBD1 (5 bases). The CDR3 has 16 residues. CDR1 and CDR2 (germline): SGHTA, FQGNSA. Between the trimmed V and J ends, which lost 5 bases and 10 bases, there was a span of 21 bases. CDR3: CASSPNGSGGLSPLHF. DNA of the CDR3: TGTGCCAGCAGCCCGAACGGTTCTGGGGGACTCTCACCCCTCCACTTT.

The V gene is TRBV7-3, the J gene TRBJ2-3, with 7 bases lining up with TRBD2. The CDR3 has 14 residues. Germline CDR1 SGHTA, CDR2 FQGTGA. The J segment lost 4 bases and the V segment lost 5 bases, leaving 6 bases of the junction unmatched. CDR3: CASSVASGADTQYF. DNA for the CDR3: TGTGCCAGCAGCGTTGCTAGCGGAGCAGATACGCAGTATTTT.

CDR3 nucleotide sequence: TGCGCCAGCAGCTTGGGCCTACAACCGGCGGGGCCCGTCTACAATGAGCAGTTCTTC. This sequence encodes CASSLGLQPAGPVYNEQFF. The rearrangement joins TRBV5-1 to TRBJ2-1; perhaps TRBD2 as D (6 bases). The CDR3 is 19 amino acids. Per the germline V gene, CDR1 is SGHRS and CDR2 is YFSETQ. V lost 0 bases and J 3 bases, leaving 22 bases between the germline ends.

The gene calls are TRBV5-4 and TRBJ1-5; TRBD1 matches at 9 bases. Germline V CDR1 and CDR2: SGHNT, YYREEE (reference sequence). The J segment lost 4 bases and the V segment lost 4 bases, leaving 3 bases of the junction unmatched. The CDR3 contains 14 residues. This CDR3 reads CASSPGTGNQPQHF. CDR3 nucleotide sequence: TGTGCCAGCAGCCCAGGGACAGGGAATCAGCCCCAGCATTTT. The full variable domain, in which reference TRBV5-4 and TRBJ1-5 provide the parts outside the CDR3, is ETGVTQSPTHLIKTRGQQVTLRCSSQSGHNTVSWYQQALGQGPQFIFQYYREEENGRGNFPPRFSGLQFPNYSSELNVNALELDDSALYLCASSPGTGNQPQHFGDGTRLSIL.

The genes are TRBV19 and TRBJ2-6, with no clear D. Germline CDR1 and CDR2: LNHDA and SQIVND (reference sequence). The V and J ends lost 1 base and 1 base respectively, with 8 bases between them. CDR3 length equals 16 residues. CDR3 DNA sequence: TGTGCCAGTAGTATAGTTCGGGTTTCTGGGGCCAACGTCCTGACTTTC. This encodes CASSIVRVSGANVLTF.

This chain joins TRBV18 and TRBJ2-7; tentative D call: TRBD1 (5 bases). V was trimmed by 6 bases and J by 7 bases, leaving 19 bases between them. CDR1 is KGHSH, CDR2 LQKENI, per germline. The CDR3 runs to 14 residues. CDR3 sequence reads: CASSLGDGGMEQYF. CDR3 in DNA: TGTGCCAGCTCCCTAGGGGATGGTGGCATGGAGCAGTACTTC.

V gene TRBV28 combines with J gene TRBJ1-5; D call uncertain. V was shortened by 4 bases and J by 0 bases, with 16 bases between the two germline ends. There are 17 residues in the CDR3. CDR1 and CDR2 (germline): MDHEN, SYDVKM. In DNA, the CDR3 is TGTGCCAGCAGTTCCTTAGTCGGGGTCTATAGCAATCAGCCCCAGCATTTT. Translated, it gives CASSSLVGVYSNQPQHF.

This chain links TRBV2 with TRBJ1-2; 7 bases match TRBD1. V lost 6 bases and J lost 3; bases outside the gene matches: 7. CDR1 is SNHLY and CDR2 is FYNNEI in the germline V gene. The length of the CDR3 is 14 residues. The CDR3 region has the DNA TGTGCCAGCAGGGTGACAGGGATGGACTATGGCTACACCTTC. Its translation: CASRVTGMDYGYTF.

The chain carries TRBV11-2 and TRBJ2-2; 9 nucleotides align to TRBD2. The CDR3 is 20 residues long. J lost 0 bases, V lost 0 bases, and 11 bases had no gene match. The germline V gene has CDR1 SGHAT and CDR2 FQNNGV. The CDR3 DNA reads TGTGCCAGCAGCTTAGAATGGGGAGCGGGGGGCCTTCCGAACACCGGGGAGCTGTTTTTT. Protein product: CASSLEWGAGGLPNTGELFF.

V gene TRBV7-6 combines with J gene TRBJ2-6; 9 bases agree with TRBD1. Germline assignment: CDR1 SGHVS and CDR2 FNYEAQ. J gave up 0 bases and V 5 bases, and 5 bases lay outside the gene matches. The CDR3 sequence is 17 residues long. CDR3 sequence: CASSRGTGNSGANVLTF. The CDR3 DNA sequence: TGTGCCAGCAGCCGAGGGACAGGGAACTCTGGGGCCAACGTCCTGACTTTC.

This clone was recorded only once. The CDR3 loop is CATSRGADEKLFF. The CDR3 region has the DNA TGTGCCACCAGCAGGGGGGCAGATGAAAAACTGTTTTTT. The chain couples TRBV15 to TRBJ1-4; TRBD1 is a possible D gene (6 bases). With 3 bases removed from V and 6 bases from J, the gap between germline ends came to 8 bases. The CDR3 is 13 residues long. Germline V CDR1 and CDR2: LNHNV, YYDKDF (reference sequence). Full variable domain (remainder filled in from reference TRBV15 and TRBJ1-4): DAMVIQNPRYQVTQFGKPVTLSCSQTLNHNVMYWYQQKSSQAPKLLFHYYDKDFNNEADTPDNFQSRRPNTSFCFLDIRSPGLGDTAMYLCATSRGADEKLFFGSGTQLSVL.

V gene TRBV7-9 combines with J gene TRBJ1-2; 7 nucleotides line up with TRBD1. The CDR3 contains 17 residues. Losses at the gene ends were 2 bases for V and 2 bases for J; bases not matched to a gene: 11. Germline V gives CDR1 SEHNR, CDR2 FQNEAQ (reference sequence). The CDR3, as DNA: TGTGCCAGCAGCTTATGGGGGGAGACAGGGACGAACTATGGCTACACCTTC. Amino acids: CASSLWGETGTNYGYTF. The full variable domain, completed using reference TRBV7-9 and TRBJ1-2, is DTGVSQNPRHKITKRGQNVTFRCDPISEHNRLYWYRQTLGQGPEFLTYFQNEAQLEKSRLLSDRFSAERPKGSFSTLEIQRTEQGDSAMYLCASSLWGETGTNYGYTFGSGTRLTVV.

The chain combines TRBV6-5 with TRBJ2-3; TRBD1 aligns across 9 bases. V dropped 6 bases and J dropped 3; count of bases not matched to a gene: 7. The CDR3 length is 15 residues. Per the germline V gene, CDR1 is MNHEY and CDR2 is SVGAGI. CDR3 bases: TGTGCCAGCAGCCTAGGACAGGGGAGGACAGATACGCAGTATTTT. It encodes CASSLGQGRTDTQYF.

V is TRBV9 and J is TRBJ1-2; the D gene is possibly TRBD1 (6 bases). Deletions cut 0 bases from V and 2 bases from J, with 8 bases between. CDR3 length: 14 residues. The germline gives CDR1 SGDLS, CDR2 YYNGEE. The chain's CDR3 is CASSVAQGNYGYTF. Here the CDR3 DNA reads TGTGCCAGCAGCGTAGCTCAGGGGAACTATGGCTACACCTTC.

The chain employs TRBV10-1 and TRBJ1-6, with no clear D. The ends were cut back, 8 bases at V and 1 base at J, with 21 bases in the middle. CDR3 length: 18 amino acids. Germline CDR1 reads WNHNN; CDR2 reads SYGVQD (reference sequence). CDR3 protein: CASHGPLPNRSYNSPLHF. CDR3 sequence (DNA): TGCGCCAGCCATGGGCCCCTCCCTAATAGGTCCTATAATTCACCCCTCCACTTT.